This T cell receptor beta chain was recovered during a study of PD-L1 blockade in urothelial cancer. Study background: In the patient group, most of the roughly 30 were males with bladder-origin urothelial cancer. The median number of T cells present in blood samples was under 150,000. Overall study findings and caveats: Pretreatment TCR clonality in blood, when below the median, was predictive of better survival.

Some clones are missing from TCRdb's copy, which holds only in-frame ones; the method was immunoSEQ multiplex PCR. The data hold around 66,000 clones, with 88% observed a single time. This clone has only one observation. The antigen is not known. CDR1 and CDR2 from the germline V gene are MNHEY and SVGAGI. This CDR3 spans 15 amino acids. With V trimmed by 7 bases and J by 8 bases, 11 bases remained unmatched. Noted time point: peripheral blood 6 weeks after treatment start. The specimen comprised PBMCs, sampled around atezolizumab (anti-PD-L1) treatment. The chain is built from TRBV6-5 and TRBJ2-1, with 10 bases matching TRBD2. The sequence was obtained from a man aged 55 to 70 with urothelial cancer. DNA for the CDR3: TGTGCCAGCATGAAAGCGGGAGGGCCTAAGGATGAGCAGTTCTTC. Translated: CASMKAGGPKDEQFF.